These T cell receptor beta chains were read from a single sample in a study of T cell responses to AZD1222 COVID-19 vaccine. Data came from immunoSEQ multiplex PCR; TCRdb stores just in-frame clones and leaves some out. The sample shows fewer than 150,000 clones, roughly 92% of them seen only once. The source was peripheral blood, collected on day 0 of AZD1222 vaccination. These receptors were obtained from an adult in good health. Each CDR3 is given without its conserved first and last residue.

J	V	CDR3
TRBJ2-1	TRBV5-4	ASSLKTDNNEQF
TRBJ1-2	TRBV5-1	ASSYPDGNYGYT
TRBJ2-1	TRBV11-2	ASSLQGYEQF
TRBJ1-2	TRBV6-1	ASSEGQGLGYGYT
TRBJ1-5	TRBV6-5	ASSLAGMNQPQH
TRBJ2-7	TRBV9	ASSVGASSYEQY
TRBJ1-6	TRBV27	ASMKGQGDSPLH
TRBJ2-7	TRBV23-1	ASSQSDSSYEQY
TRBJ1-1	TRBV4-2	ASSQDPTRSTTEAF
TRBJ1-4	TRBV7-9	ASSSGTGTTNEKLF
TRBJ1-2	TRBV5-1	ASSWYQGGWKGYT
TRBJ2-3	TRBV6-1	ASSEGLAGADTQY
TRBJ2-1	TRBV7-2	ASSSPAESSYNEQF
TRBJ1-1	TRBV19	ASSIVAVNTEAF
TRBJ1-2	TRBV7-2	ASSSTGGYYGYT
TRBJ1-2	TRBV19	ASSPGTQSLYGYT
TRBJ1-6	TRBV5-1	ASSLSSGTANSPLH
TRBJ1-1	TRBV10-2	PPRRVGGMNTEAF
TRBJ1-2	TRBV4-1	ASSQVPSGTGTNYGYT
TRBJ2-1	TRBV11-1	ASRHRDRLSYNEQF
TRBJ1-2	TRBV27	ASRSTGFDGYT
TRBJ1-1	TRBV19	ASSRDRRNTEAF
TRBJ1-5	TRBV6-6	ASRTGTAQPQH
TRBJ1-1	TRBV5-1	ASKAQGVSTEAF
TRBJ1-5	TRBV10-2	ASRGRPYNQPQH
TRBJ1-1	TRBV4-1	ASSQTLDRGPPTNTEAF
TRBJ2-5	TRBV18	ASSQQGQETQY
TRBJ1-1	TRBV6-5	ASRQGPGAEAF
TRBJ1-5	TRBV6-5	ASSYSLFQPQH
TRBJ1-2	TRBV6-1	ASSELQDGVNYGYT
TRBJ1-3	TRBV7-6	ASSLDIHRALNTIY
TRBJ2-1	TRBV2	ASSGAGGLSNEQF
TRBJ1-3	TRBV6-1	ASSERDTSGNTIY
TRBJ1-6	TRBV19	ASSVREVRGDSPLH
TRBJ2-2	TRBV12-5	ATQGRRDTGELF
TRBJ1-1	TRBV2	ASNRDLAEAF
TRBJ2-5	TRBV5-1	ASSLGGRETQY
TRBJ1-5	TRBV7-9	ASSFGQYGNQPQH
TRBJ2-7	TRBV7-2	ASSVTPLGPPGYEQY
TRBJ1-2	TRBV30	AWSAAVYGYT
TRBJ1-1	TRBV2	ASSSRGGGEGLDTEAF
TRBJ1-6	TRBV10-3	AISDFDRTGPNSPLH
TRBJ2-1	TRBV6-6	ASSPDRSYNEQF
TRBJ1-1	TRBV3-1/TRBV3-2	ASSRTGGNTEAF
TRBJ2-2	TRBV11-2	ASSPAGELF
TRBJ1-1	TRBV18	ASSRQYQNTEAF
TRBJ1-2	TRBV3-1/TRBV3-2	ASSQDPRLYGYT
TRBJ2-5	TRBV27	ASRQGVQETQY
TRBJ2-5	TRBV1	TSSQTPRDSKETQY
TRBJ2-5	TRBV5-1	ASSMTARFQETQY
TRBJ2-2	TRBV5-1	ASTALAVNTGELF
TRBJ2-3	TRBV25-1	ASNRGTSTDTQY
TRBJ1-2	TRBV19	ASSTGGSGYT
TRBJ1-2	TRBV7-9	ASSLVDRNYGYT